This record concerns one T cell receptor (beta chain) sequence. The sample belongs to a study of blood T cell repertoires in COVID-19. Whole-study context: Acute-phase and convalescent COVID-19 samples originated in the United States, Italy and Spain. PBMCs, B-cell-depleted T cells, or T cells were the source of the cDNA or gDNA that made up the material.

In the original workflow: Reference gene primer amplification yielded estimated nucleated cell counts. TCRdb's copy holds only in-frame clones and misses some; the assay was immunoSEQ multiplex PCR. The DNA gave D and trimming, while V, J and clone size come from that table. The table has under 300,000 clones, about four fifths seen once; the top ten hold roughly 2%. The receptor comes from a man aged 30 to 39 who had recovered from COVID-19. The source material was peripheral blood.

CDR3 coding DNA: TGTGCCAGCAGTGGGCGACAGAAGCATGGCTACACCTTC. It is translated as CASSGRQKHGYTF. The V and J genes are TRBV2 and TRBJ1-2; D is perhaps TRBD1 (5 bases). Germline values: CDR1 SNHLY, CDR2 FYNNEI. Trimming pared 4 bases from V and 6 bases from J, leaving 12 bases between. CDR3 length: 13 amino acids. The whole variable domain, filled in from reference TRBV2 and TRBJ1-2, reads EPEVTQTPSHQVTQMGQEVILRCVPISNHLYFYWYRQILGQKVEFLVSFYNNEISEKSEIFDDQFSVERPDGSNFTLKIRSTKLEDSAMYFCASSGRQKHGYTFGSGTRLTVV.